This T cell receptor beta chain is from a study of post-analysis software for immune sequencing data (dated by TCRdb to 2013 to 2016). Describing the broader study: The recorded disease courses included relapsing-remitting, secondary progressive and progressive-relapsing multiple sclerosis, and some patients had no subtype annotation. The patient repertoires were compared against approximately ten previously published healthy control repertoires obtained from donors aged roughly 6 to 25 years. A subset of samples was prepared in parallel using single-end sample barcoding, then pooled and co-amplified after Illumina adapter ligation. The paper as a whole reports these results and caveats: Compared with controls, multiple sclerosis patients had significantly lower normalized Chao1 diversity, a finding suggesting substantial peripheral T-cell clonal expansion. Strong co-clustering of samples prepared in the same batch was shown by direct clustering with F measure, prompting a batch-effect correction. The control group was slightly older than the multiple sclerosis patient group. Roughly 5 TRBV segments, including TRBV5-6, TRBV5-1 and TRBV20-1, were significantly more frequent in patients than controls.

The receptor library was made with PCR. These reads were obtained on an Illumina HiSeq 2500. To reduce PCR and sequencing biases, unique molecular identifiers were incorporated into the TCR beta cDNA libraries. Per 1 to 10 million input T cells, roughly 500,000 cDNA molecules were obtained, such that each molecule approximated one T cell. The same protocol used for the earlier healthy control dataset was applied to prepare and sequence the patient libraries. Samples belonging to the same batch were prepared together, multiplexed and sequenced on a shared HiSeq lane. The authors' pipeline ran thus. MIGEC was used to process the raw barcoded reads, and molecular identifier groups with only a single read were discarded before consensus assembly and CDR3 extraction. VDJtools was used for post-analysis of the clonotype tables, and diversity was normalized by down-sampling every dataset to the size of the smallest sample. In repertoire overlap clustering, CDR3 amino acid sequences, but not nucleotide sequences, were matched to correct batch-related cross-sample contamination. TCRdb reanalyzed the raw reads on its own, using fastp at Q25 for trimming and MiXCR for clone calling, and kept in-frame beta chains. Each entry merges the rows of one CDR3 protein and shows their most common DNA and genes. TCRdb, not the authors, supplied the V and J calls. This sample comprises fewer than 600,000 distinct CDR3 sequences, 40% to 55% of them detected only once. The leading ten clones occupy around 10% of the sample.

For CDR1 and CDR2, the germline V gene lists MGHRA and YSYEKL. The CDR3, from cysteine to phenylalanine, totals 15 residues. CDR3 DNA is the only sequence kept; it has 45 bases, read in frame from the first base. The V and J ends are trimmed by 5 bases and 2 bases, leaving 16 bases between them. To demonstrate the VDJtools post-analysis software, the study profiled TCR beta repertoires from the peripheral blood of about a dozen young patients with multiple sclerosis. The multiple sclerosis patients were children and adolescents ranging in age from 6 to 15 years. Details on this clonotype: The antigen it recognizes is unknown. No qualities accompany the bases; no much larger clone lies one base away.

The sample taken for sequencing was blood. The clonotype was recovered from a girl aged 5-17 years with multiple sclerosis. The sequence links TRBV4-1 to TRBJ2-7; TRBD2 is perhaps the D gene, given 6 matching bases. The DNA is as follows: TGCGCCAGCAGCGACACCGGGACTGCCGCCTACGAGCAGTACTTC. The resulting protein is CASSDTGTAAYEQYF.